A selection of T cell receptor beta chains follows, all from one sample in a study of beta chain features in type 1 diabetes. Sequencing used immunoSEQ multiplex PCR; TCRdb keeps in-frame clones, though not all of them. The sample records a few hundred thousand clones, over 9.5% being singletons. Sequenced material: naive CD4+ T cells from blood. These receptors were collected from a woman between 18 and 30 years old in good health. Each CDR3 is given with its conserved first and last residue. The D gene is left open where the match is weak. Where a row states a size, it is once, few, many or the class of an expanded clone; other rows omit it.

j_call,d_call,clone_size,v_call,cdr3_aa,cdr3_nt
TRBJ2-1,TRBD2,-,TRBV7-6,CASSLGSGTSLNEQFF,TGTGCCAGCAGCTTAGGTTCCGGGACTAGCCTCAATGAGCAGTTCTTC
TRBJ2-1,TRBD2,many,TRBV30,CAWRPGTSGQQFF,TGTGCCTGGAGACCCGGGACTAGCGGACAGCAGTTCTTC
TRBJ1-3,TRBD1,few,TRBV10-3,CATLRQGYGNTIYF,TGTGCCACCCTTCGACAGGGGTATGGAAACACCATATATTTT
TRBJ1-1,-,few,TRBV5-1,CASSSGEGTEAFF,TGCGCCAGCAGTTCAGGGGAGGGCACTGAAGCTTTCTTT
TRBJ2-5,TRBD2,few,TRBV6-6,CASSIGGGSRQTQYF,TGTGCCAGCAGTATCGGCGGGGGGTCCAGGCAGACCCAGTACTTC
TRBJ1-1,-,-,TRBV28,CASSLLGGDTEAFF,TGTGCCAGCAGTTTATTAGGCGGGGACACTGAAGCTTTCTTT
TRBJ2-7,-,-,TRBV6-5,CASSYPGRPYEQYF,TGTGCCAGCAGTTACCCTGGCAGGCCCTACGAGCAGTACTTC
TRBJ1-5,-,few,TRBV6-6,CASRDSYDQPQHF,TGTGCCAGCAGGGACAGCTACGATCAGCCCCAGCATTTT
TRBJ2-2,-,few,TRBV5-1,CASSLATNANTGELFF,TGCGCCAGCAGCTTGGCTACGAACGCGAACACCGGGGAGCTGTTTTTT
TRBJ2-7,TRBD2,once,TRBV4-1,CASSQANQLAGPPRAIDEQYF,TGCGCCAGCAGCCAGGCGAACCAACTAGCGGGGCCCCCGCGGGCTATAGACGAGCAGTACTTC
TRBJ1-1,-,-,TRBV12-5,CASGSPTVDAEAFF,TGTGCTAGTGGTTCCCCCACAGTCGACGCTGAAGCTTTCTTT
TRBJ2-3,TRBD1,few,TRBV7-3,CASSRTGASTDTQYF,TGTGCCAGCAGCCGGACAGGGGCTAGCACAGATACGCAGTATTTT
TRBJ2-7,-,few,TRBV28,CASSFPLPRDEQYF,TGTGCCAGCAGTTTCCCCCTTCCCCGGGACGAGCAGTACTTC
TRBJ2-1,TRBD2,-,TRBV19,CASSIRGTSGRYNEQFF,TGTGCCAGTAGCATTAGGGGGACTAGCGGGAGGTACAATGAGCAGTTCTTC
TRBJ1-1,-,-,TRBV18,CASSPTRGVGTEAFF,TGTGCCAGCTCACCAACGCGAGGTGTCGGCACTGAAGCTTTCTTT
TRBJ1-1,-,-,TRBV12-5,CASGLVLTLRGAEAFF,TGTGCTAGTGGTTTGGTACTAACCCTACGGGGTGCTGAAGCTTTCTTT
TRBJ1-1,TRBD1,-,TRBV5-4,CASSRTTGGTRATEAFF,TGTGCCAGCAGCCGAACAACAGGGGGGACCCGGGCCACTGAAGCTTTCTTT
TRBJ1-2,-,-,TRBV13,CASSRGTKLGGYTF,TGTGCCAGCAGCCGAGGGACAAAACTTGGGGGCTACACCTTC
TRBJ2-7,-,many,TRBV7-9,CASSPRDSFYEQYF,TGTGCCAGCAGCCCGCGGGATAGCTTCTACGAGCAGTACTTC
TRBJ1-4,-,-,TRBV6-1,CASSVQVISNEKLFF,TGTGCCAGCAGTGTCCAGGTGATATCTAATGAAAAACTGTTTTTT
TRBJ2-4,TRBD2,few,TRBV5-1,CASSLGRELAGSAKNIQYF,TGCGCCAGCAGCTTGGGAAGGGAGCTAGCGGGATCGGCCAAAAACATTCAGTACTTC
TRBJ2-1,TRBD2,few,TRBV9,CASSSLAGDEFF,TGTGCCAGCAGCTCACTAGCGGGAGATGAGTTCTTC
TRBJ1-1,-,few,TRBV7-2,CASRLKTEAFF,TGTGCCAGCAGACTGAAAACTGAAGCTTTCTTT
TRBJ2-7,TRBD2,-,TRBV5-1,CASSFGGVSSYEQYF,TGCGCCAGCAGCTTCGGGGGGGTGAGCTCCTACGAGCAGTACTTC
TRBJ2-6,TRBD1,few,TRBV19,CASSRAGGPGANVLTF,TGTGCCAGTAGCCGGGCAGGGGGCCCTGGGGCCAACGTCCTGACTTTC
TRBJ2-1,-,many,TRBV28,CASSVQGKDEQFF,TGTGCCAGCAGTGTTCAGGGTAAGGATGAGCAGTTCTTC
TRBJ1-2,TRBD1,-,TRBV7-9,CASSSMRKGRQGVDYGYTF,TGTGCCAGCAGCTCAATGCGGAAGGGACGACAGGGTGTAGACTATGGCTACACCTTC
TRBJ2-1,TRBD2,few,TRBV7-9,CASSPKTSGGLHEQFF,TGTGCCAGCAGCCCCAAGACTAGCGGGGGTCTCCATGAGCAGTTCTTC
TRBJ2-7,-,many,TRBV29-1,CSVVVDRGSYEQYF,TGCAGCGTTGTTGTGGACAGAGGCAGCTACGAGCAGTACTTC
TRBJ2-2,TRBD1,few,TRBV5-4,CASSRGSRTGNVGELFF,TGTGCCAGCAGTCGGGGGTCGCGGACAGGGAACGTTGGGGAGCTGTTTTTT
TRBJ1-2,-,few,TRBV29-1,CSVVDSYGYTF,TGCAGCGTTGTGGACAGCTATGGCTACACCTTC
TRBJ1-1,-,few,TRBV29-1,CSVEPRQVLGAFF,TGCAGCGTAGAACCACGACAGGTCCTGGGAGCTTTCTTT
TRBJ2-5,-,few,TRBV5-1,CASSLRGAQYQETQYF,TGCGCCAGCAGCTTGCGGGGGGCCCAGTACCAAGAGACCCAGTACTTC
TRBJ2-7,-,few,TRBV10-2,CASKQGYEQYF,TGCGCCAGTAAACAGGGCTACGAGCAGTACTTC
TRBJ2-7,TRBD1,few,TRBV5-4,CASSSGQGRYEQYF,TGTGCCAGCAGCTCAGGACAGGGGCGCTACGAGCAGTACTTC
TRBJ2-7,-,few,TRBV5-6,CASSPGHAWSEQYF,TGTGCCAGCAGCCCGGGACACGCTTGGAGCGAGCAGTACTTC
TRBJ1-1,TRBD1,few,TRBV7-9,CASTTGAGRTEAFF,TGTGCCAGCACCACAGGGGCAGGGCGCACTGAAGCTTTCTTT
TRBJ1-2,-,-,TRBV6-5,CASSYSNTNYGYTF,TGTGCCAGCAGTTACTCGAACACAAACTATGGCTACACCTTC
TRBJ2-6,-,-,TRBV6-5,CASSYRGVSGANVLTF,TGTGCCAGCAGTTATCGGGGAGTCTCTGGGGCCAACGTCCTGACTTTC
TRBJ2-2,-,-,TRBV19,CASSIAGIAGELFF,TGTGCCAGTAGTATCGCAGGGATAGCCGGGGAGCTGTTTTTT
TRBJ2-7,-,-,TRBV2,CASSVQSSYEQYF,TGTGCCAGCAGTGTACAGTCCTCCTACGAGCAGTACTTC
TRBJ1-1,TRBD1,few,TRBV10-2,CATYDRVDTEAFF,TGCGCCACCTATGACAGGGTGGACACTGAAGCTTTCTTT
TRBJ2-1,TRBD2,few,TRBV5-1,CASSFLAGGSYNEQFF,TGCGCCAGCAGCTTCCTAGCGGGAGGCTCGTACAATGAGCAGTTCTTC
TRBJ2-2,-,few,TRBV28,CASSFLFSVAENTGELFF,TGTGCCAGCAGTTTTCTCTTTAGTGTAGCGGAGAACACCGGGGAGCTGTTTTTT
TRBJ1-5,TRBD1,-,TRBV28,CASSLTGGKGNQPQHF,TGTGCCAGCAGTCTAACAGGGGGTAAGGGCAATCAGCCCCAGCATTTT
TRBJ2-3,-,few,TRBV20-1,CSAGRSDTQYF,TGCAGTGCCGGTCGGTCAGATACGCAGTATTTT
TRBJ2-1,-,few,TRBV4-2,CASSQDGIANNEQFF,TGTGCCAGCAGCCAAGATGGAATAGCCAACAATGAGCAGTTCTTC
TRBJ2-1,-,-,TRBV7-8,CASSLALAGYEQFF,TGTGCCAGCAGCTTAGCACTAGCCGGCTATGAGCAGTTCTTC
TRBJ2-7,-,-,TRBV4-2,CASSQTGGSVYEQYF,TGTGCCAGCAGCCAGACTGGGGGGAGTGTTTACGAGCAGTACTTC
TRBJ1-5,-,-,TRBV7-9,CASSPLGGIGNQPQHF,TGTGCCAGCAGCCCCCTGGGAGGGATCGGCAATCAGCCCCAGCATTTT
TRBJ2-7,-,-,TRBV13,CASSFTGPGEQYF,TGTGCCAGCAGCTTCACAGGTCCCGGCGAGCAGTACTTC
TRBJ2-2,-,few,TRBV30,CAWGVLGVTGELFF,TGTGCCTGGGGGGTTCTGGGAGTCACCGGGGAGCTGTTTTTT